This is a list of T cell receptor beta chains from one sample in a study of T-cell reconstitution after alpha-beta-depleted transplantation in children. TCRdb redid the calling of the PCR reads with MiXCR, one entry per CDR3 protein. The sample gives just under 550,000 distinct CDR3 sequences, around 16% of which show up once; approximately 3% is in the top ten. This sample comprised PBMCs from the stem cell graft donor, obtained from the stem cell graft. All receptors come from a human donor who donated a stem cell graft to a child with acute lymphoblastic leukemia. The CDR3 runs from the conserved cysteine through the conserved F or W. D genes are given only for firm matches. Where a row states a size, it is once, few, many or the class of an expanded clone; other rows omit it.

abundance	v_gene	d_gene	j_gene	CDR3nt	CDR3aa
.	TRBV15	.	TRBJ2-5	TGTGCCACCAGCAGAGCAGACCGACAAGAGACCCAGTACTTC	CATSRADRQETQYF
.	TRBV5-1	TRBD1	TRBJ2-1	TGCGCCAGCAGCTTGGGACAGGGCGCACCGAATGAGCAGTTCTTC	CASSLGQGAPNEQFF
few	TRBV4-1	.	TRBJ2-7	TGCGCCAGCAGCCATCCCAAATCGTTGGGCTACGAGCAGTACTTC	CASSHPKSLGYEQYF
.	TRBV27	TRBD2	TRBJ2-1	TGTGCCAGCAGTTTAACCGGGACTAGCGGCGATGAGCAGTTCTTC	CASSLTGTSGDEQFF
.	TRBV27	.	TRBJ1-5	TGTGCCAGCAGCCTGGGACGGTGGCAGCCCCAGCATTTT	CASSLGRWQPQHF
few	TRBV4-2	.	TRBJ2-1	TGTGCCAGCAGCCAAGATCCGACGGCAGGGATGAATGAGCAGTTCTTC	CASSQDPTAGMNEQFF
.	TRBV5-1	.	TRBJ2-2	TGCGCCAGCAGCTTGTCTTCCCAAAACACCGGGGAGCTGTTTTTT	CASSLSSQNTGELFF
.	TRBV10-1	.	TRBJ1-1	TGCGCCAGCAGGCCCGAACGTGGCAGGAACACTGAAGCTTTCTTT	CASRPERGRNTEAFF
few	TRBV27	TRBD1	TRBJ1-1	TGTGCCAGCAGTTTTTCGAGGACAGGGAACACTGAAGCTTTCTTT	CASSFSRTGNTEAFF
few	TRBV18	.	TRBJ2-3	TGTGCCAGCTCACCAGAGAGCACAGATACGCAGTATTTT	CASSPESTDTQYF
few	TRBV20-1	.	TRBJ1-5	TGCAGTGCTAGCGACAGTCAGCCCCAGCATTTT	CSASDSQPQHF
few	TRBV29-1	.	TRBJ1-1	TGCAGCGTTGTGGGGTCGAACACTGAAGCTTTCTTT	CSVVGSNTEAFF
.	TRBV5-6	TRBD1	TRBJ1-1	TGTGCCAGCAGTTTCAACACAGGGGAGATTAACACTGAAGCTTTCTTT	CASSFNTGEINTEAFF
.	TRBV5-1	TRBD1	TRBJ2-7	TGCGCCAGCAGTAAAACGGGGACAGGGGGCAACTACGAGCAGTACTTC	CASSKTGTGGNYEQYF
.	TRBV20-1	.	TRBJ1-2	TGCAGTGCTAGGGCCGGAACTAACTATGGCTACACCTTC	CSARAGTNYGYTF
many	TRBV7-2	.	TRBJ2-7	TGTGCCAGCAGCTTAGGGGGACTTCCGGGGAGTTCCTACGAGCAGTACTTC	CASSLGGLPGSSYEQYF
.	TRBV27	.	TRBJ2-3	TGTGCCAGCAGTGCCGGGCTTTCCGCAGATACGCAGTATTTT	CASSAGLSADTQYF
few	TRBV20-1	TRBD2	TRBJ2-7	TGCAGTGCTAGAGATCTTGGGGCCGGGAGGGCCGACTACGAGCAGTACTTC	CSARDLGAGRADYEQYF
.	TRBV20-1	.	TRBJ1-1	TGCAGTGCTAACATTCCGAACACTGAAGCTTTCTTT	CSANIPNTEAFF
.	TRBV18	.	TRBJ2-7	TGTGCCAGCTCACCAGCACAGGGAACCTACGAGCAGTACTTC	CASSPAQGTYEQYF
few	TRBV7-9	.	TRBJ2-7	TGTGCCAGCAGCTTGATAACAGGTGGAGGGTACGAGCAGTACTTC	CASSLITGGGYEQYF
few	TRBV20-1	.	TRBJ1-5	TGCAGTGCTAGAAGTGGAGGGGATCGGCCCCAGCATTTT	CSARSGGDRPQHF
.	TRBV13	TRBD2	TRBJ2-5	TGTGCCAGCCGTAGAGCGGGAGGAACCCAAGAGACCCAGTACTTC	CASRRAGGTQETQYF
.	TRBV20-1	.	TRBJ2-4	TGCAGTGCTCGAAACATACTAGCCAAAAACATTCAGTACTTC	CSARNILAKNIQYF
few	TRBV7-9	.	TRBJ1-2	TGTGCCAGCAGCCCCGCCGGCGGACTCTTATATGGCTACACCTTC	CASSPAGGLLYGYTF
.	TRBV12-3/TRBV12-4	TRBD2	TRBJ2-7	TGTGCCAGCAGCAAGACTAGCGGGGCATACGAGCAGTACTTC	CASSKTSGAYEQYF
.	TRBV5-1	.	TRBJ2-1	TGCGCCAGCAGCCCTTTAGGTAGGGCCATCGGTGAGCAGTTCTTC	CASSPLGRAIGEQFF
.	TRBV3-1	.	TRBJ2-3	TGTGCCAGCAGCCAAGATCTGTATGGAGGAAGGGAGGCAGATACGCAGTATTTT	CASSQDLYGGREADTQYF